This T cell receptor beta chain emerged from a study of T cell repertoires in cytomegalovirus infection. Study overall: Public TCR beta signatures marked donors with CMV infection and the matching HLA.

As concerns this clonotype: Its antigen is still unknown.

TCRdb itself ran the reads through MiXCR, one entry per CDR3 protein. The table lists some 940,000 distinct CDR3 sequences, around 32% of them singletons. This specimen consisted of cultured CD8+ T cells from PBMCs, obtained from culture after CMV antigen stimulation. The origin of this receptor is a human donor in good health (CMV status not recorded). Some clones in this sample may be carry-over from other donors' samples.

CDR3 sequence: CASRGPDNSPLHF. Written as DNA, the CDR3 is TGCGCCAGTAGGGGGCCGGATAATTCACCCCTCCACTTT. The rearrangement links TRBV5-1 to TRBJ1-6; 7 bases fit TRBD1. From germline, CDR1 is SGHRS and CDR2 YFSETQ. The CDR3 has 13 residues. V lost 8 bases to trimming and J lost 5 bases; unmatched junction nucleotides: 4.